Below, 23 T cell receptor beta chains from the same sample are listed, as sequenced in a study of blood T cell repertoires in COVID-19. The protocol was immunoSEQ multiplex PCR, while the TCRdb copy is restricted to in-frame clones and leaves out a portion. The repertoire consists of more than 75,000 clones, with more than 80% occurring once and the leading ten covering 12%. The specimen sequenced was peripheral blood. These receptors were collected from a human donor in a cohort sampled during active COVID-19.

J is TRBJ2-3 and V is TRBV21-1; TRBD1 is the table's D call and was not checked against the DNA. TRBV21-1 is annotated as a pseudogene. CDR3 length: 15 residues. In nucleotides, the CDR3 is TGTGCCAGCAGCCTCATTTGGGGGCGGGCAGATACGCAGTATTTT. Protein sequence: CASSLIWGRADTQYF.

V usage is TRBV7-3 and J usage is TRBJ2-2; 8 nucleotides align to TRBD1. Looked up from germline, CDR1 is SGHTA and CDR2 is FQGTGA. The length of the CDR3 is 15 residues. J was trimmed by 8 bases and V by 5 bases; bases with no gene match: 10. This CDR3 is CASSAGQAGRGELFF. CDR3 sequence (DNA): TGTGCCAGCAGCGCGGGACAGGCCGGGAGAGGGGAGCTGTTTTTT.

The chain couples TRBV28 to TRBJ1-3; D not certain. This CDR3 has 13 residues. Deletions cut 5 bases from V and 4 bases from J, with 9 bases between. CDR1 and CDR2 from the germline V gene are MDHEN and SYDVKM. The CDR3, as DNA: TGTGCCAGCAGTCCTAATCCGGGAAACACCATATATTTT. It codes for CASSPNPGNTIYF.

This clone has a count of ten or more. The chain uses TRBV7-9 and TRBJ2-3, with 12 bases matching TRBD2. The V gene end was trimmed by 8 bases and the J gene end by 10 bases; junction bases not matched to a gene: 4. Per germline, CDR1 SEHNR and CDR2 FQNEAQ (reference sequence). The CDR3 totals 12 residues. CDR3 DNA sequence: TGTGCCAGCGTGCCTAGCGGGGGGGCGCAGTATTTT. As protein: CASVPSGGAQYF.

V is TRBV19 and J is TRBJ1-5, with a weak D call TRBD1 (6 bases). This CDR3 spans 15 amino acids. V lost 5 bases and J 5 bases, leaving 16 bases between the germline ends. Germline CDR1 LNHDA, CDR2 SQIVND (reference sequence). In DNA, the CDR3 is TGTGCCAGTAGTCAGATATCACAGGGTTATCAGCCCCAGCATTTT. Encoded protein: CASSQISQGYQPQHF.

The chain uses TRBV7-9 and TRBJ1-4; 7 bases agree with TRBD1. CDR3 length: 14 amino acids. Germline V gene data show CDR1 as SEHNR and CDR2 as FQNEAQ (reference sequence). V shed 5 bases and J 4 bases; nucleotides not matched to a gene: 4. This chain's CDR3 is CASSRDRDNEKLFF. The CDR3 coding sequence is TGTGCCAGCAGCCGCGACAGGGATAATGAAAAACTGTTTTTT.

The chain links TRBV6-5 to TRBJ2-7; 7 nucleotides line up with TRBD1. In germline, CDR1 is MNHEY, CDR2 SVGAGI. With V trimmed by 6 bases and J by 6 bases, 5 bases remained unmatched. CDR3 length: 12 amino acids. DNA of the CDR3: TGTGCCAGCAGAAGACAGGGCTCCGAGCAGTACTTC. It translates to CASRRQGSEQYF.

Details on this clone: Other DNA sequences within the sample encode an identical CDR3. The J gene is TRBJ2-5, the V gene TRBV7-3, with D possibly TRBD1 on 6 matching bases. The germline CDR1 and CDR2 sequences are SGHTA and FQGTGA. V was cut by 5 bases and J by 2 bases, with 12 bases left in between. This CDR3 contains 14 residues. CDR3 sequence reads: CASSPTGLQETQYF. For the CDR3, the DNA is TGTGCCAGCAGCCCGACAGGCCTACAAGAGACCCAGTACTTC.

The rearrangement links TRBV5-1 to TRBJ2-3, with D possibly matching TRBD2 (6 bases). Trimming left V 0 bases short and J 6 bases short, with 14 bases between. The CDR3 sequence is 15 residues long. CDR1 is SGHRS and CDR2 is YFSETQ in the germline V gene. The CDR3 DNA sequence: TGCGCCAGCAGCTTGGAGAGGAGGGCGGCGGATACGCAGTATTTT. This encodes CASSLERRAADTQYF.

This sequence joins TRBV11-2 and TRBJ2-2; 11 bases align to TRBD2. Germline V CDR1 and CDR2: SGHAT, FQNNGV. This CDR3 is built from 16 residues. The trim removed 3 bases at V and 2 bases at J, leaving 2 bases unmatched. The CDR3: CASSFSGRVNTGELFF. CDR3 nucleotide sequence: TGTGCCAGCAGCTTTAGCGGGAGGGTCAACACCGGGGAGCTGTTTTTT. Variable domain in full (rest from reference TRBV11-2 and TRBJ2-2): EAGVAQSPRYKIIEKRQSVAFWCNPISGHATLYWYQQILGQGPKLLIQFQNNGVVDDSQLPKDRFSAERLKGVDSTLKIQPAKLEDSAVYLCASSFSGRVNTGELFFGEGSRLTVL.

The rearrangement joins TRBV2 to TRBJ1-5; tentative D call: TRBD1 (6 bases). The V gene lost 0 bases and the J gene lost 6 bases, with 15 bases spanning the gap. CDR3 length: 16 residues. Germline CDR1 and CDR2: SNHLY and FYNNEI. The DNA of the CDR3 is TGTGCCAGCAGTGAAGCGCTTCAGGGGCCGGGTCAGCCCCAGCATTTT. It codes for CASSEALQGPGQPQHF. Variable domain in full (rest from reference TRBV2 and TRBJ1-5): EPEVTQTPSHQVTQMGQEVILRCVPISNHLYFYWYRQILGQKVEFLVSFYNNEISEKSEIFDDQFSVERPDGSNFTLKIRSTKLEDSAMYFCASSEALQGPGQPQHFGDGTRLSIL.

The V call is TRBV3-1 (or the pseudogene TRBV3-2), the J call TRBJ2-7; D remains ambiguous. Germline V gene data show CDR1 as LGHDT and CDR2 as YNNKEL (reference sequence). This CDR3 is 13 amino acids long. Trimming removed 1 base at V and 3 bases at J, with 7 bases between. The CDR3 DNA follows: TGTGCCAGCAGCCAAGCCACTAACTACGAGCAGTACTTC. Translated, it gives CASSQATNYEQYF.

The gene calls are TRBV6-5 and TRBJ2-3, with TRBD2 matching 10 bases. This CDR3 comprises 16 residues. CDR1 MNHEY and CDR2 SVGAGI come from the germline V gene. V shed 2 bases and J 4 bases; nucleotides not matched to a gene: 6. Here the CDR3 DNA reads TGTGCCAGCAGTTACGCGTCTAGCGGGGGCTCAGATACGCAGTATTTT. Residues: CASSYASSGGSDTQYF.

The chain employs TRBV11-2 and TRBJ2-6; 7 nucleotides align to TRBD1. Germline V CDR1 and CDR2: SGHAT, FQNNGV. The CDR3 spans 15 residues. V shed 5 bases and J 3 bases; nucleotides not matched to a gene: 4. The CDR3 loop is CASSETGFGANVLTF. The CDR3 region has the DNA TGTGCCAGCAGCGAGACAGGGTTTGGGGCCAACGTCCTGACTTTC.

This clone was observed a handful of times. The V gene is TRBV4-2, the J gene TRBJ1-5; tentative D call: TRBD1 (5 bases). Trimming left V 1 base short and J 8 bases short, with 12 bases between. The CDR3 contains 14 residues. Germline V gene lookup returns CDR1 LGHNA and CDR2 YNFKEQ. CDR3 bases: TGTGCCAGCAGCCAAGTGGGTGCGGGGGAGCCCCAGCATTTT. Translation gives CASSQVGAGEPQHF.

The V and J genes are TRBV3-1 (or the pseudogene TRBV3-2) and TRBJ2-5; weak D call: TRBD2 (5 bases). Germline V gives CDR1 LGHDT, CDR2 YNNKEL (reference sequence). This CDR3 contains 16 residues. V lost 4 bases and J 2 bases, leaving 17 bases between the germline ends. The CDR3 protein is CASSPQSGLRQETQYF. CDR3 DNA sequence: TGTGCCAGCAGCCCACAAAGCGGACTGAGACAAGAGACCCAGTACTTC.

V gene TRBV21-1 combines with J gene TRBJ2-7; the D call in the table, TRBD2, was not verified against the DNA. TRBV21-1 is noted as a pseudogene. This CDR3 is 13 amino acids long. The CDR3 here is CASSKEDCYEQYF. CDR3 bases: TGTGCCAGCAGCAAAGAAGACTGCTACGAGCAGTACTTC.

The chain couples TRBV6-4 to TRBJ1-2; tentatively, D is TRBD1 (6 bases). From germline, CDR1 is MRHNA and CDR2 SNTAGT. The CDR3 runs to 15 residues. V lost 3 bases, J lost 0 bases, and 11 bases lay in between. The chain's CDR3 is CASSERQVANYGYTF. CDR3 nucleotide sequence: TGTGCCAGCAGTGAAAGACAGGTAGCTAACTATGGCTACACCTTC.

The chain combines TRBV7-2 with TRBJ1-2, with 8 nucleotides matching TRBD1. The V gene end was trimmed by 5 bases and the J gene end by 4 bases; junction bases not matched to a gene: 3. This CDR3 is 13 amino acids long. The V gene's germline CDR1 is SGHTA and CDR2 FQGNSA. CDR3 coding DNA: TGTGCCAGCAGCAGTACAGGGGGCTATGGCTACACCTTC. It encodes CASSSTGGYGYTF.

J is TRBJ1-3 and V is TRBV6-5; D might be TRBD1 (6 bases). The CDR3 has 15 amino acids. The germline V and J ends were trimmed by 6 bases and 1 base, with 13 bases remaining between them. Looked up from germline, CDR1 is MNHEY and CDR2 is SVGAGI. The CDR3 region is CASRAGVGSGNTIYF. DNA for the CDR3: TGTGCCAGCAGAGCAGGGGTAGGGTCTGGAAACACCATATATTTT.

The chain recombines TRBV6-1 with TRBJ1-2, with a weak D call TRBD1 (5 bases). Germline values: CDR1 MNHNS, CDR2 SASEGT. This CDR3 spans 13 amino acids. The V end lost 3 bases, the J end lost 4 bases, and 9 bases lay between the germline ends. CDR3 sequence (DNA): TGTGCCAGCAGTGAGGAGGGGACCTATGGCTACACCTTC. This gives the protein CASSEEGTYGYTF.

V and J are TRBV30 and TRBJ2-1; the D gene is possibly TRBD1 (6 bases). The CDR3 is 10 residues long. The V and J ends lost 5 bases and 14 bases respectively, with 13 bases between them. Germline assignment: CDR1 GTSNPN and CDR2 SVGIG (reference sequence). The CDR3 reads CAWGAGQKFF. In DNA form, the CDR3 reads TGTGCCTGGGGCGCCGGACAGAAGTTCTTC.

The sample holds one count of this clone. The gene calls are TRBV5-5 and TRBJ1-3; tentative D call: TRBD1 (6 bases). V was cut by 3 bases and J by 3 bases, with 13 bases left in between. From germline, CDR1 is SGHKS and CDR2 YYEKEE (reference sequence). This CDR3 is built from 15 residues. The CDR3 DNA is TGTGCCAGCAGCTCGACAGGTTCTGGTGGAAACACCATATATTTT. This sequence encodes CASSSTGSGGNTIYF.